This T cell receptor beta chain emerged from a study of identical twins. TCRdb reprocessed the 5' RACE reads with MiXCR, giving one entry per CDR3 protein. The sample has fewer than 550,000 distinct CDR3 sequences; approximately 14% are singletons. V lost 6 bases, J lost 0 bases, and 9 bases lay in between. Germline CDR1 and CDR2: SQVTM and ANQGSEA. The CDR3 contains 13 residues. This sample was also put to use in a study of yellow fever vaccine responses in identical twins.

This receptor was identified in a woman between 18 and 29 years old in good health. V usage is TRBV29-1 and J usage is TRBJ2-1, with D uncertain. The sequenced material came from CD4+ T cells sorted from blood. The CDR3, as DNA: TGCAGCGTACGGCCTCTCTCCTACAATGAGCAGTTCTTC. It encodes CSVRPLSYNEQFF.